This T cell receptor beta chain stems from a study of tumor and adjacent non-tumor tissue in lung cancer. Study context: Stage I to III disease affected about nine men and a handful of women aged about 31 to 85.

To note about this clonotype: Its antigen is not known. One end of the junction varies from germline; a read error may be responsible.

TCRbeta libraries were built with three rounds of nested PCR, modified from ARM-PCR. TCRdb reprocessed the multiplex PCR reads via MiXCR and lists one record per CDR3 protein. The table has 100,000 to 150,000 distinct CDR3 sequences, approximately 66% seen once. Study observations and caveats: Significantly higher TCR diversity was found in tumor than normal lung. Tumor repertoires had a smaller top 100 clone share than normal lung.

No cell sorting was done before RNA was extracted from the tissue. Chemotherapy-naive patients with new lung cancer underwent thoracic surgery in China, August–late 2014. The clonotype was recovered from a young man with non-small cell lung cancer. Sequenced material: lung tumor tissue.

CDR3 amino acids: CSVSSGAGGGLVF. The CDR3 DNA sequence: TGCAGCGTTAGTAGCGGGGCCGGCGGGGGGCTGGTTTTT. The chain has TRBV29-1 and TRBJ2-2; 8 bases map to TRBD2. Per the germline V gene, CDR1 is SQVTM and CDR2 is ANQGSEA. The length of the CDR3 is 13 residues.